Listed below are T cell receptor beta chains from one sample, sequenced in a study of monozygotic twins with cystic fibrosis. Method: immunoSEQ multiplex PCR; TCRdb's copy keeps in-frame clones and lacks some. The sample includes around 25,000 clones, approximately 96% of them seen just once. The specimen sequenced was blood. Receptors originate from a girl aged 2-15 years with cystic fibrosis. CDR3s include the opening cysteine and the closing phenylalanine or tryptophan. Each record gives: V gene, D gene, J gene, CDR3 DNA, CDR3 protein. D genes are given only for firm matches.

TRBV27	.	TRBJ2-3	TGTGCCAGCAGTTGGGCGAAAAGCACAGATACGCAGTATTTT	CASSWAKSTDTQYF
TRBV6-6	.	TRBJ1-2	TGTGCCAGCAGTGTTGCAGGTTATGGCTACACCTTC	CASSVAGYGYTF
TRBV2	TRBD2	TRBJ2-4	TGTGCCAGCAAGCCGGGTAGCGGGGGTAACACCAAAAACATTCAGTACTTC	CASKPGSGGNTKNIQYF
TRBV30	.	TRBJ2-3	TGTGCCTGGAAAAACGGAGCGGCTAGCACAGATACGCAGTATTTT	CAWKNGAASTDTQYF
TRBV19	TRBD1	TRBJ2-2	TGTGCCAGTACTATATACAGGGGATCGAACACCGGGGAGCTGTTTTTT	CASTIYRGSNTGELFF
TRBV5-1	TRBD1	TRBJ1-1	TGCGCCACCCAAAGACAGGGGAACACTGAAGCTTTCTTT	CATQRQGNTEAFF
TRBV7-6	.	TRBJ1-1	TGTGCCAGCAGCTTAGGGGGGGACACTGAAGCTTTCTTT	CASSLGGDTEAFF
TRBV11-1	.	TRBJ1-1	TGTGCCAGCAGCCTAGACAGGTTAGACGAAGCTTTCTTT	CASSLDRLDEAFF
TRBV28	.	TRBJ2-1	TGTGCCAGCAGTATCGGGACGGACTTATACAATGAGCAGTTCTTC	CASSIGTDLYNEQFF
TRBV5-1	.	TRBJ2-7	TGCGCCAGCAGCGCCGGACCGGGGACCTACGAGCAGTACTTC	CASSAGPGTYEQYF
TRBV5-1	.	TRBJ2-1	TGCGCCAGCGGCCCCCGGGTAGCAGACAATGAGCAGTTCTTC	CASGPRVADNEQFF
TRBV6-6	TRBD2	TRBJ2-7	TGTGTGAGCGGGAGAGGGTCCTACGAGCAGTACTTC	CVSGRGSYEQYF
TRBV5-1	.	TRBJ1-1	TGCGCCAGCAGCTTGGAAGGGGCCGGGAACACTGAAGCTTTCTTT	CASSLEGAGNTEAFF
TRBV28	TRBD1	TRBJ1-2	TGTGCCAGCTCCTATGGACAGGGCTACTATGGCTACACCTTC	CASSYGQGYYGYTF
TRBV27	.	TRBJ1-2	TGTGCCAGCAGGCAGTCGAACTATGGCTACACCTTC	CASRQSNYGYTF
TRBV6-5	TRBD2	TRBJ2-1	TGTGCCAGCACCCGATCGACTAGCGGGTCCCATGAGCAGTTCTTC	CASTRSTSGSHEQFF
TRBV18	.	TRBJ2-7	TGTGCCAGCTCACCAAACCGGGGATCAGTCTACGAGCAGTACTTC	CASSPNRGSVYEQYF
TRBV9	.	TRBJ2-2	TGTGCCAGCAGCGTCGGCAGGGCTAACACCGGGGAGCTGTTTTTT	CASSVGRANTGELFF
TRBV15	.	TRBJ1-4	TGTGCCACCGCCTGGATCGGGAGTAATGAAAAACTGTTTTTT	CATAWIGSNEKLFF
TRBV7-2	.	TRBJ2-3	TGTGCCAGCATCTTGGATACGCAGTATTTT	CASILDTQYF
TRBV6-1	TRBD1	TRBJ2-1	TGTGCCAGCAGCCAGACAGGGGGCCTCAATGAGCAGTTCTTC	CASSQTGGLNEQFF
TRBV11-2	TRBD2	TRBJ2-7	TGTGCCAGCAGCTTAGATCTGGGAGGGGTCGAGCAGTACTTC	CASSLDLGGVEQYF
TRBV28	TRBD1	TRBJ2-5	TGTGCCAGCAGTTCGGGACAGTCTCAAGAGACCCAGTACTTC	CASSSGQSQETQYF
TRBV5-4	.	TRBJ2-7	TGTGCCAGCAGCTTGGCCGGGAGCCCCCACGAGCAGTACTTC	CASSLAGSPHEQYF
TRBV6-5	TRBD2	TRBJ2-7	TGTGCCAGCACCGCCAGCGGGAGACCTGGCGAGCAGTACTTC	CASTASGRPGEQYF
TRBV6-5	TRBD1	TRBJ2-7	TGTGCCAGCAGTCCAACAGGGGGCACCTCCTACGAGCAGTACTTC	CASSPTGGTSYEQYF
TRBV5-1	.	TRBJ2-5	TGCGCCAGCAGCTTGGACCGGGAGACCCAGTACTTC	CASSLDRETQYF